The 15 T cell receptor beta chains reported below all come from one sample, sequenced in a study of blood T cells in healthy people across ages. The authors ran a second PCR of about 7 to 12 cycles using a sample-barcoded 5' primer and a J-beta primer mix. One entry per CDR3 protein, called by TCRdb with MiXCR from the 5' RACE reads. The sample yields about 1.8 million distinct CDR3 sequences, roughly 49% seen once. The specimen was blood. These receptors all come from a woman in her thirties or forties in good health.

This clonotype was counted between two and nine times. This CDR3 is CASSRDTNRADTQYF. CDR3 bases: TGTGCCAGCAGCCGAGACACGAATCGTGCAGATACGCAGTATTTT. This chain joins TRBV12-3 or TRBV12-4 and TRBJ2-3; D remains unclear. Deletions cut 6 bases from V and 4 bases from J, with 17 bases between. The CDR3 totals 15 residues.

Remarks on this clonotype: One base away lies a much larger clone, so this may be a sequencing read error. The CDR3 is CASSHAGEQYF. The CDR3 bases are TGTGCCAGCAGCCACGCGGGCGAGCAGTACTTC. V is TRBV6-2 or TRBV6-3 and J is TRBJ2-7; tentative D call: TRBD2 (5 bases). Trimming shortened V by 6 bases and J by 6 bases, and 9 bases separated the two germline ends. Germline values: CDR1 MNHEY, CDR2 SVGEGT. The CDR3 length is 11 residues.

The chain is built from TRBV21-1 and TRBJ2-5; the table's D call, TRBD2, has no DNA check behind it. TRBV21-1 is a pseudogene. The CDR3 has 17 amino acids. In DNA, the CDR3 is TGTGCCAGCAGCAAAGGGGAGGATCAGAGTAAACAAGAGACCCAGTACTTC. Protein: CASSKGEDQSKQETQYF.

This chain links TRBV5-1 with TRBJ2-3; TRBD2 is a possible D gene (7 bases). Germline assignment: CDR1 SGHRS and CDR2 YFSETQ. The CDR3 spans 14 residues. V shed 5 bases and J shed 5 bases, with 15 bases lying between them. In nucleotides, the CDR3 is TGCGCCAGCAGACCCGGGGGGCCCAAAGATACGCAGTATTTT. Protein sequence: CASRPGGPKDTQYF.

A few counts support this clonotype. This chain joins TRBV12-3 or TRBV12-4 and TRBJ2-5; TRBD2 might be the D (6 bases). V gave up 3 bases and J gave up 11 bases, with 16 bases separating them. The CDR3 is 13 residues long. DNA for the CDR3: TGTGCCAGCAGTTTCGACGGATCGGGGGAGCAGTACTTC. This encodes CASSFDGSGEQYF.

The chain's CDR3 is CASGHPQETQYF. The CDR3 coding sequence is TGTGCCAGCGGACACCCCCAAGAGACCCAGTACTTC. The chain has TRBV27 and TRBJ2-5, with D possibly TRBD1 on 5 matching bases. V shed 8 bases and J shed 1 base, with 8 bases lying between them. Germline values: CDR1 MNHEY, CDR2 SMNVEV (reference sequence). CDR3 length equals 12 residues.

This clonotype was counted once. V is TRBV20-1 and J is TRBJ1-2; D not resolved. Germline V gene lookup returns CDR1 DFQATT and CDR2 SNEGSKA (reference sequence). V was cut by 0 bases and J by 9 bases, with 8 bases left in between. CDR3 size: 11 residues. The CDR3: CSARDWRSYTF. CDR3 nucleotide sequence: TGCAGTGCTAGAGATTGGAGGAGCTACACCTTC.

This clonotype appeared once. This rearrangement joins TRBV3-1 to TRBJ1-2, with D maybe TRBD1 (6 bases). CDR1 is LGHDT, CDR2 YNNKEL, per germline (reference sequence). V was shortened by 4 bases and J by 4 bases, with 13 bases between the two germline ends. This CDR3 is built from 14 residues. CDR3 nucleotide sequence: TGTGCCAGCAGCCCAGGGGATTCCTTCTATGGCTACACCTTC. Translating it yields CASSPGDSFYGYTF.

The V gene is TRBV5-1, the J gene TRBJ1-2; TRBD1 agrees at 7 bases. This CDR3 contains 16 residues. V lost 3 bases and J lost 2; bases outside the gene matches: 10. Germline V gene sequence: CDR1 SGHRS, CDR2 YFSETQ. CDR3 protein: CASSSRITGANYGYTF. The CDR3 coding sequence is TGCGCCAGCAGCTCGCGGATAACAGGGGCGAACTATGGCTACACCTTC.

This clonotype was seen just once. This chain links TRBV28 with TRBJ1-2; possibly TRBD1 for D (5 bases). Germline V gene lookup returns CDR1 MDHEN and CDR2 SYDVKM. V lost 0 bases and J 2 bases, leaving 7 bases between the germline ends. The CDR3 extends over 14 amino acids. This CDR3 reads CASSLWSGNYGYTF. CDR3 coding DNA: TGTGCCAGCAGTTTATGGTCAGGGAACTATGGCTACACCTTC.

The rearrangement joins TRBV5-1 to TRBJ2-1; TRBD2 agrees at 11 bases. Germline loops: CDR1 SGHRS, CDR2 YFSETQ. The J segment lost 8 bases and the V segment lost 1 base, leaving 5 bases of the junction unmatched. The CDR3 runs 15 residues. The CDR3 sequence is CASSLLSGGAHEQFF. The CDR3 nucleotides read TGCGCCAGCAGCTTGCTTAGCGGGGGGGCTCATGAGCAGTTCTTC.

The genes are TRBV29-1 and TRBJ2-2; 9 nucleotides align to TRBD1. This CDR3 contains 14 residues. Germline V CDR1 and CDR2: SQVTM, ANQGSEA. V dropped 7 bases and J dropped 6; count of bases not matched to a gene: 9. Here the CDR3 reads CSARWDRAPGELFF. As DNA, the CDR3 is TGCAGCGCTCGTTGGGACAGGGCCCCCGGGGAGCTGTTTTTT.

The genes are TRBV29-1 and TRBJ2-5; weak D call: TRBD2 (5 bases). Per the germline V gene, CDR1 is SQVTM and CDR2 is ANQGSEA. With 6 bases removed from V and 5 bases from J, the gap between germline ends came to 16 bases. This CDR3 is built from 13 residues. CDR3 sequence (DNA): TGCAGCGTGAACCCGGACTCCTCTGAGACCCAGTACTTC. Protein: CSVNPDSSETQYF. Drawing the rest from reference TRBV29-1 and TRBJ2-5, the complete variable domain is SAVISQKPSRDICQRGTSLTIQCQVDSQVTMMFWYRQQPGQSLTLIATANQGSEATYESGFVIDKFPISRPNLTFSTLTVSNMSPEDSSIYLCSVNPDSSETQYFGPGTRLLVL.

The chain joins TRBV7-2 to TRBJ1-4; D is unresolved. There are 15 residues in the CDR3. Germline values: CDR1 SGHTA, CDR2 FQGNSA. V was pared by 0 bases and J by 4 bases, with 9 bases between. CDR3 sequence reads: CASSLARGYNEKLFF. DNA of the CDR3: TGTGCCAGCAGCTTAGCCAGAGGGTATAATGAAAAACTGTTTTTT. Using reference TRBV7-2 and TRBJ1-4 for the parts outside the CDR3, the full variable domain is GAGVSQSPSNKVTEKGKDVELRCDPISGHTALYWYRQSLGQGLEFLIYFQGNSAPDKSGLPSDRFSAERTGGSVSTLTIQRTQQEDSAVYLCASSLARGYNEKLFFGSGTQLSVL.

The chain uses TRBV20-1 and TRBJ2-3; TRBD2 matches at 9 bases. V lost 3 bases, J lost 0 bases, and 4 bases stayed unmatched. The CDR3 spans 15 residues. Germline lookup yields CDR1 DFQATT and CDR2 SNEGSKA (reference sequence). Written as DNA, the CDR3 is TGCAGTGCTAGGGCTAGCGGGGTGAGCACAGATACGCAGTATTTT. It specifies CSARASGVSTDTQYF.